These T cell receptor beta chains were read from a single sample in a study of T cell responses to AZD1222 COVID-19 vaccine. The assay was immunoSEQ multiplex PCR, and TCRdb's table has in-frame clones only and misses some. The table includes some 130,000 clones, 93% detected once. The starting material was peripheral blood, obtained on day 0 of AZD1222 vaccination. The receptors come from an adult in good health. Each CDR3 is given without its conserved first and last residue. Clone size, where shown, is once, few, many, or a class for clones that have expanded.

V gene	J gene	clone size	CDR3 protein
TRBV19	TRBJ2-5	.	ASSRAMGGQQETQY
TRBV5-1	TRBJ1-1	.	ASSPGPNTEAF
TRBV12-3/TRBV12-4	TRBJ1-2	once	ASSLDSNYGYT
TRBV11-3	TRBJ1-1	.	ASSYHRIDRDWAEAF
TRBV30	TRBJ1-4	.	AWSMNEKLF
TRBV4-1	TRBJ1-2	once	ASSLTMGVGYGYT
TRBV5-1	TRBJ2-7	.	ASSLVAGQGANEQY
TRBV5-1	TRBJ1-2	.	ASSLGGKT
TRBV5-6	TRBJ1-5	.	ASTAGRGGNQPQH
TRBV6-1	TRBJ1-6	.	ASSEWSPTGRRTLYNSPLH
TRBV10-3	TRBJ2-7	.	AIRGPERGGLIEQY
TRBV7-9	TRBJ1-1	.	ASSNGPGQGSRNTEAF
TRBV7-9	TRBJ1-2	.	ASSSKEAYGYT
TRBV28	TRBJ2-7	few	ASRGADSYEQY
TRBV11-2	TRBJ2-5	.	ASSIRTSGGTETQY
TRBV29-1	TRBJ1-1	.	SVETTNTEAF
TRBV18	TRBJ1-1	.	ASSPTRNTEAF
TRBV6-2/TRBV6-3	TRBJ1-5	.	ASSNRRGVRAGNQPQH
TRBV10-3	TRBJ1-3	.	AISGTGNTIY
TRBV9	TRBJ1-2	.	ASSAGQSLTYGYT
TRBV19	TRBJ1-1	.	ASSIVGDRRMNTEAF
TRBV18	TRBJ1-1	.	ASSPGTGIQAF
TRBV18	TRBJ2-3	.	ASSPPSSTDTQY
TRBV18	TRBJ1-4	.	ASSPGTTNEKLF
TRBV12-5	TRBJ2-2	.	GYKGGGQGFGNTGELF
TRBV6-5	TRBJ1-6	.	ASSYVGNSPLH
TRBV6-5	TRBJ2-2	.	ASTRTVITGELF
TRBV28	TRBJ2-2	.	ARSERGGPSTGELF
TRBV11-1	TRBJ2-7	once	ASSPSGGPYEQY
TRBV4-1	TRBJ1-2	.	ASSLTGQTNYGYT
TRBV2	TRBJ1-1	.	ASRGAPNTEAF
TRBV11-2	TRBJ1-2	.	ASSLEGFGTRYGYT
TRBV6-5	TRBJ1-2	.	ASSYSSRKFDGYT
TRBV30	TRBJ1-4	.	AWSPGVELF
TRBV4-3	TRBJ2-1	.	ASSQALGGGAGNEQF
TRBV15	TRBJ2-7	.	ATSRDVLRVPGEQY
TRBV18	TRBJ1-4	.	ASSLYAGTDNEKLF
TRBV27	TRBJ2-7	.	ASILGGEQY
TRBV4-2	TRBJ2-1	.	ASSQPSEGLLNEQF
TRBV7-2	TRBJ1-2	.	ASSLDWQGGYT
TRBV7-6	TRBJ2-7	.	ASSYSGTGGGEQY
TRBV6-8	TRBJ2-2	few	ASRKDRLVELF
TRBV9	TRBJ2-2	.	ASSVSPAQSNTGELF
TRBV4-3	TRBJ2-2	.	ASSQDGWGTGVTGELF
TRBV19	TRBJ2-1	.	ATGGSSYNEQF
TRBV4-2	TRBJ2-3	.	ASSQETSGGARTQY
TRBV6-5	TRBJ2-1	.	ASTTSGGDNEQF
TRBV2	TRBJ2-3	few	ASSVSPDTQY
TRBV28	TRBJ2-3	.	ASSSPNGHRDTQY
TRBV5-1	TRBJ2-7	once	ASSFGTVYEQY
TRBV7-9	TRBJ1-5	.	ASSLGNQPQH
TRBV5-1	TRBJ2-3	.	ASSLTDTQY
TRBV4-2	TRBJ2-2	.	ASGEAGGPWTGELF
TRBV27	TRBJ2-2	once	ASSLSGSQTYLTGELF
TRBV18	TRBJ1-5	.	ASSRDREYQPQH
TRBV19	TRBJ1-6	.	ASSSQGSNTPLH
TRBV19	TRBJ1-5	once	ASSIGGRGANQPQH
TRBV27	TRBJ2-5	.	ASSTNTYQETQY
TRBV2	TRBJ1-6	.	ASRYRYNNSPLH